The clone carrying this T cell receptor (beta chain) has a count of ten or more. A single record per CDR3 protein comes from TCRdb applying MiXCR to the 5' RACE reads. The data contain 55,000 or so distinct CDR3 sequences, approximately 6.6% of them singletons. This record comes from a study of T cells after yellow fever vaccination. Study-wide findings and caveats: The secondary response peaked faster, at day 5 versus 15, but was weaker.

This CDR3 is 12 amino acids long. Germline assignment: CDR1 ENHRY and CDR2 SYGVKD. The ends were cut back, 2 bases at V and 1 base at J, with 2 bases in the middle. The input for sequencing was CD8+ T cells not binding an NS4B(214-222) dextramer, sorted from PBMCs, taken approximately 47 days after the first yellow fever vaccination. V and J are TRBV10-3 and TRBJ2-5; D gene uncertain. The source is a man aged 18-30 years who received the YFV17D yellow fever vaccine. The DNA of the CDR3 is TGTGCCATCAGTGAGCCCCAAGAGACCCAGTACTTC. This gives the protein CAISEPQETQYF.